This is a list of T cell receptor beta chains from one sample in a study of beta chain features in type 1 diabetes. Produced via immunoSEQ multiplex PCR; TCRdb's table is partial and in-frame only. This repertoire shows approximately 200,000 clones, more than 9% found once; its top ten account for about 0.03%. The sequencing input was naive CD4+ T cells from blood. Receptors originate from a woman under 30 in good health. Both conserved end residues are part of each CDR3. D genes are given only for firm matches. Clone size is stated in some rows and not others, as once, few, many or a class when expanded.

TRBJ2-3,TRBV6-5,NA,NA,TGTGCCATCAGTGAGTCTGCAGATACGCAGTATTTT,CAISESADTQYF
TRBJ1-1,TRBV5-1,NA,few,TGCGCCAGCAGCTTGGCGACAGGGAACACTGAAGCTTTCTTT,CASSLATGNTEAFF
TRBJ1-1,TRBV9,NA,NA,TGTGCCAGCAGCGTAGACGCCAGGGAAGCGTCTGAAGCTTTCTTT,CASSVDAREASEAFF
TRBJ2-5,TRBV29-1,TRBD2,NA,TGCAGCGTTGAAACTAGCGGGGGGGCGAGTAACCAAGAGACCCAGTACTTC,CSVETSGGASNQETQYF
TRBJ2-7,TRBV15,NA,once,TGTGCCACCAGCCGAACCGATAACAGGGACGAGCAGTACTTC,CATSRTDNRDEQYF
TRBJ2-7,TRBV30,TRBD1,NA,TGTGCCTGGTCGACAGGGCAGGGCGAGCAGTACTTC,CAWSTGQGEQYF
TRBJ2-5,TRBV7-9,NA,few,TGTGCCAGCAGCTTAGAGGCCGGAAGGGGGGAGACCCAGTACTTC,CASSLEAGRGETQYF
TRBJ2-3,TRBV5-1,TRBD2,few,TGCGCCAGCAGTCGGCGGGGGAGTGATGGGCAGTATTTT,CASSRRGSDGQYF
TRBJ1-5,TRBV6-1,NA,NA,TGTGCCAGCAGTGACCCTGGGGGGTCCGTTAGCAATCAGCCCCAGCATTTT,CASSDPGGSVSNQPQHF
TRBJ2-6,TRBV15,NA,many,TGTGCCACCAGCAGAGATCGCTCTGGGGCCAACGTCCTGACTTTC,CATSRDRSGANVLTF
TRBJ2-7,TRBV2,TRBD1,few,TGTGCCAGCAGTGGAGGACAGGGGAGCTCCTACGAGCAGTACTTC,CASSGGQGSSYEQYF
TRBJ2-5,TRBV30,TRBD2,NA,TGTGCCTGGAGTGTTAAAGGGACGGGGAGGGCCCAGTACTTC,CAWSVKGTGRAQYF
TRBJ1-1,TRBV6-5,NA,few,TGTGCCAGCAGCCGAGCAGTCGGGGGTGAAGCTTTCTTT,CASSRAVGGEAFF
TRBJ2-7,TRBV18,TRBD1,NA,TGTGCCAGCTCACCCGGGACAGGCACCTACGAGCAGTACTTC,CASSPGTGTYEQYF
TRBJ2-5,TRBV5-1,NA,NA,TGCGCCAGCAGCTTGGTAGCTAGCTCCGGCGAGACCCAGTACTTC,CASSLVASSGETQYF
TRBJ1-1,TRBV5-4,TRBD1,NA,TGTGCCAGCAGCTTGGCCCGGACAGGGGCAACTGAAGCTTTCTTT,CASSLARTGATEAFF
TRBJ2-1,TRBV9,TRBD1,few,TGTGCCAGCAGCGCGAACCCGGGACAGATAAATGAGCAGTTCTTC,CASSANPGQINEQFF
TRBJ2-1,TRBV5-6,TRBD1,NA,TGTGCCAGCAGCAGAAGATTAACAGGGGCCAATGAGCAGTTCTTC,CASSRRLTGANEQFF
TRBJ1-1,TRBV29-1,TRBD1,NA,TGCAGCGTTGAAAGGGACAGGGGAGTCACTGAAGCTTTCTTT,CSVERDRGVTEAFF
TRBJ1-1,TRBV30,NA,NA,TGTGCCTGGAGGGAACAGTTTGGCACTGAAGCTTTCTTT,CAWREQFGTEAFF
TRBJ2-1,TRBV29-1,NA,NA,TGCAGCGTTGGGGGGGGCAGGGCCTACAATGAGCAGTTCTTC,CSVGGGRAYNEQFF
TRBJ2-5,TRBV5-1,TRBD1,few,TGCGCCAGCAGCTTCCCCGGACAGGGGGAGACCCAGTACTTC,CASSFPGQGETQYF
TRBJ2-5,TRBV9,TRBD2,NA,TGTGCCAGCAGCGTAGCCCTAGCGGGAGGGGTTGAGACCCAGTACTTC,CASSVALAGGVETQYF
TRBJ2-2,TRBV30,NA,NA,TGTGCTTCCGCGGGCACCAACACCGGGGAGCTGTTTTTT,CASAGTNTGELFF
TRBJ2-1,TRBV9,NA,many,TGTGCCAGCAGGTTCGGACTCAACTACAATGAGCAGTTCTTC,CASRFGLNYNEQFF
TRBJ1-5,TRBV29-1,NA,NA,TGCAGCGTACTACAGGGTAGCAATCAGCCCCAGCATTTT,CSVLQGSNQPQHF
TRBJ2-1,TRBV2,TRBD1,few,TGTGCCAGCAGGTCCGAACCGGGACAGGCAGAGGGTGAGCAGTTCTTC,CASRSEPGQAEGEQFF
TRBJ2-7,TRBV6-1,NA,few,TGTGCCAGCAGTTCCCAGATTTACTACGAGCAGTACTTC,CASSSQIYYEQYF
TRBJ2-1,TRBV11-2,TRBD2,NA,TGTGCCAGCAGCTTAGTACTGAGCGGGGGGGTCAATGAGCAGTTCTTC,CASSLVLSGGVNEQFF
TRBJ2-7,TRBV28,TRBD1,NA,TGTGCCAGCAGTTTACTGAGGGGGCTGAGCGAGCAGTACTTC,CASSLLRGLSEQYF
TRBJ1-5,TRBV2,NA,few,TGTGCCAGCAGTGAGCGCCTAACCCGTAATCAGCCCCAGCATTTT,CASSERLTRNQPQHF
TRBJ2-7,TRBV18,NA,few,TGTGCCAGCTCACGTTCACAAGGGGACAAAGCCTCCTACGAGCAGTACTTC,CASSRSQGDKASYEQYF
TRBJ2-1,TRBV5-4,TRBD1,few,TGTGCCAGCAGCCAAACGGGAACAGGGGTGAATGAGCAGTTCTTC,CASSQTGTGVNEQFF
TRBJ1-1,TRBV18,NA,few,TGTGCCAGCACCCCAGGCTCTGAAGCTTTCTTT,CASTPGSEAFF
TRBJ1-4,TRBV4-1,TRBD1,NA,TGCGCCAGCAAAAGGGGTCCCTGGACAGGGAATGAAAAACTGTTTTTT,CASKRGPWTGNEKLFF